The T cell receptor (beta chain) under discussion was sequenced for a study of cytomegalovirus exposure and HLA in healthy donors. The primer mix had 60 Vbeta and 13 Jbeta primers. Profiled with immunoSEQ multiplex PCR; TCRdb holds only in-frame clones, not every one. This sample carries about 130,000 clones, 80% of them seen once, and the ten largest clones take 2.5% to 3%. In regard to this clone: The antigen is not known. This same CDR3 is encoded by further DNA sequences in the sample.

General study points: Reports credit the classifier with highly specific, highly sensitive diagnosis of cytomegalovirus status. 150 or so TCR beta chains were listed as cytomegalovirus-associated. Among immune exposure information, only CMV serostatus was available.

Germline V CDR1 and CDR2: MNHNY, SVGAGI (reference sequence). The ends lost 3 bases at V and 1 base at J; junction bases unmatched: 1. This CDR3 is built from 14 residues. This clonotype was sampled from a man younger than 40 in good health and CMV-seronegative. The rearrangement joins TRBV6-6 to TRBJ2-7; 9 positions match TRBD2. Sample: PBMCs. The DNA for the CDR3 is TGTGCCAGCAGTTATCTAGCGGGGTCCTACGAGCAGTACTTC. Residues: CASSYLAGSYEQYF.